This T cell receptor beta chain was recorded in a study of early stage breast cancer tumors (dated by TCRdb to about 2017). In terms of the full investigation: Of the roughly 17 invasive breast tumors, roughly 13 were found to be estrogen receptor-positive, progesterone receptor-positive and HER2-negative. Across all samples, roughly 2,800,000 templates representing about 1 million unique clonotypes were detected. About 70% of the 12 ER+/PR+/HER2- tumors were invasive ductal carcinomas, while the other four were invasive lobular carcinomas. On average, each sample got about 9.6-fold read coverage. The investigation overall reported the following: Because the cohort was small, a breakdown by tumor subtype could not be done. Repertoires from blood and normal breast were more alike than repertoires from blood and tumor, and in 14 of 16 patients, comparing each tissue with blood separated tumor from normal. Bulk genomic DNA sequencing of unsorted cells missed chain pairing and functional markers such as CD4, CD8 and FOXP3. Enriched TCRB sequences shared across patients were mostly commonly generated sequences, unlikely to play an important role in the tumor microenvironment. Compared with adjacent normal breast tissue, tumors had roughly 2.7-fold higher T cell density and higher clonality.

The study profiled bulk TCR beta-chain repertoires in matched peripheral blood, tumor and adjacent normal breast tissue taken from some 15 patients with early-stage breast cancer. Before surgery, whole blood (about 4.5-11 mL) was collected into EDTA tubes and processed within 2 hours. Peripheral blood mononuclear cells were isolated by Ficoll-Paque centrifugation in SepMate-50 tubes. PBMCs were cryopreserved in aliquots of 2 to 4 million cells in 90% FBS with around 10% DMSO and kept in liquid nitrogen. The Qiagen AllPrep DNA/RNA Mini kit was used to extract genomic DNA. Between the V and J ends, shortened by 0 bases and 2 bases respectively, the junction contains 12 bases. Measured from the cysteine to the phenylalanine, the CDR3 is 16 residues long. The entry retains the CDR3 DNA only, 48 bases that are in frame from base 1. The germline V gene (reference sequence) specifies SEHNR as CDR1 and FQNEAQ as CDR2.

Two independent genomic DNA replicates were amplified for each sample, with approximately 0.5 ug used for blood and approximately 1.5 ug for tumor or normal breast. Following the manufacturer's instructions, the ImmunoSeq Intro kit was used to carry out TCRB sequencing on genomic DNA. For absolute quantification, the roughly 34-cycle multiplex PCR included proprietary primers along with spike-in control sequences. An 87-bp fragment spanning the CDR3 and flanking V and J genes was sequenced with single-end 150-bp reads. Each lane of an Illumina MiSeq using version 3.0 chemistry carried seven multiplexed samples, with two replicates per sample. As for the authors' bioinformatics: The vendor's proprietary pipeline handled the raw data processing, merging both replicates into a single result for each sample. Clonotypes were defined as productive rearrangements sharing the V-gene family, CDR3 amino acid sequence and J-gene segment. Clonality was calculated as 1 minus the normalized Shannon entropy (Pielou evenness) of TCRB abundances. T cell density was estimated by dividing total templates by the number of input cells inferred from the DNA input amount. Total repertoire diversity and clonality were estimated with Recon using default parameters. A clonotype was considered tumor-enriched if its abundance in tumor exceeded 0.1% and was at least 32-fold higher than its abundance in normal breast. The immuneACCESS repertoire file appears here via TCRdb, limited to in-frame rearrangements. These files lack a portion of the clones; in checked studies, under half of the deficit traces to unresolved V genes, and the cause of the others is not known. V, J and clone size were drawn from that table, and D and trimming were deduced from the DNA. This sample is represented by 25,000 to 35,000 clones; more than 65% of them were singletons. The top ten clones comprise under 5.5% of the sample.

A word on this clone: This clone's antigen is unknown. Base quality data are lacking; no much larger clone is found one base away.

The sequence links TRBV7-9 to TRBJ2-3, with the D gene not clear enough to name. The clonotype comes from a person aged 35-50 years with breast cancer. Sample: blood. CDR3 region: CASSLAIGSDTDTQYF. The base sequence is TGTGCCAGCAGCTTAGCAATCGGGTCTGACACAGATACGCAGTATTTT.